The 6 T cell receptor beta chains below all came from one sample that was sequenced in a study of radiotherapy plus CTLA-4 blockade in lung cancer. Data came from immunoSEQ multiplex PCR; TCRdb stores just in-frame clones and leaves some out. The sample carries about 48,000 clones, roughly four fifths recorded once. The sample consisted of peripheral blood, taken from a patient treated with radiotherapy plus ipilimumab. These receptors were obtained from a human donor with non-small cell lung cancer who had stable disease on radiotherapy plus ipilimumab.

This clone has just a few counts. V and J are TRBV14 and TRBJ1-2; TRBD1 matches 8 bases. This CDR3 has 15 amino acids. V shed 1 base, J shed 3 bases, and the junction held 4 bases outside the gene matches. Germline values: CDR1 SGHDN, CDR2 FVKESK. CDR3 sequence: CASSQVAGGHYGYTF. CDR3 nucleotide sequence: TGTGCCAGCAGCCAAGTGGCAGGGGGCCACTATGGCTACACCTTC.

The chain joins TRBV18 to TRBJ1-5; D not resolved. CDR1 and CDR2 from the germline V gene are KGHSH and LQKENI. The CDR3 length is 15 residues. Trimming cost V 2 bases and J 2 bases, with 10 bases left between them. The CDR3, as DNA: TGTGCCAGCTCACCATCCGGAGTGGGCAATCAGCCCCAGCATTTT. Translated, it gives CASSPSGVGNQPQHF.

The chain carries TRBV28 and TRBJ2-7, with 10 bases identical to TRBD1. The V segment lost 6 bases and the J segment 7 bases; nucleotides outside the gene matches: 15. In germline, CDR1 is MDHEN, CDR2 SYDVKM. The CDR3 consists of 16 residues. The CDR3: CASSPPTDRGFWEQYF. The CDR3 DNA reads TGTGCCAGCAGCCCCCCCACGGACAGGGGGTTCTGGGAGCAGTACTTC. The full variable domain, with the rest looked up from reference TRBV28 and TRBJ2-7, is DVKVTQSSRYLVKRTGEKVFLECVQDMDHENMFWYRQDPGLGLRLIYFSYDVKMKEKGDIPEGYSVSREKKERFSLILESASTNQTSMYLCASSPPTDRGFWEQYFGPGTRLTVT.

This clone was detected a few times. The chain links TRBV4-3 to TRBJ2-1, with 7 bases identical to TRBD1. Germline V gene data show CDR1 as LGHNA and CDR2 as YSLEER. The trim removed 0 bases at V and 4 bases at J, leaving 6 bases unmatched. The CDR3 length is 16 residues. The chain's CDR3 is CASSQDRDRRYNEQFF. In DNA, the CDR3 is TGCGCCAGCAGCCAAGATAGGGACAGACGGTACAATGAGCAGTTCTTC.

This clone was detected a few times. The V and J genes are TRBV6-5 and TRBJ2-7; D call uncertain. Germline assignment: CDR1 MNHEY and CDR2 SVGAGI. V gave up 3 bases and J gave up 1 base, with 7 bases separating them. The CDR3 is 13 amino acids. The CDR3 DNA reads TGTGCCAGCAGTTATCAGGTATCCTACGAGCAGTACTTC. Amino acids: CASSYQVSYEQYF.

Only a few counts were recorded for this clone. The chain links TRBV5-1 to TRBJ2-3; 10 bases map to TRBD2. CDR3 length: 18 amino acids. Germline V gene sequence: CDR1 SGHRS, CDR2 YFSETQ. J lost 1 base, V lost 0 bases, and 8 bases had no gene match. CDR3 nucleotides: TGCGCCAGCAGCTTGGCCCCTCTAGCGGGAGTGGGCACAGATACGCAGTATTTT. This translates into CASSLAPLAGVGTDTQYF.